This is a list of T cell receptor beta chains from one sample in a study of cytomegalovirus exposure and HLA in healthy donors. Clones were read by immunoSEQ multiplex PCR, and TCRdb kept only the in-frame ones, dropping some. The table has about 220,000 clones, over 80% seen once. The sequenced sample was PBMCs. The source is a woman aged 18-29 years in good health and CMV-seronegative. Both conserved end residues are trimmed from each CDR3. The order of the fields is V gene, J gene, CDR3 length, CDR3 protein.

v_gene: TRBV2
j_gene: TRBJ2-2
len: 13
CDR3aa: ASSELRANTGELF

v_gene: TRBV2
j_gene: TRBJ2-7
len: 13
CDR3aa: ASSYRGSLVYEQY

v_gene: TRBV27
j_gene: TRBJ2-2
len: 13
CDR3aa: ASRRQGSNTGELF

v_gene: TRBV6-1
j_gene: TRBJ1-1
len: 12
CDR3aa: ATRQGGRGTEAF

v_gene: TRBV18
j_gene: TRBJ1-2
len: 13
CDR3aa: ASSPRDRGWHGYT

v_gene: TRBV19
j_gene: TRBJ2-7
len: 13
CDR3aa: ASSIGTFPTYEQY

v_gene: TRBV5-1
j_gene: TRBJ1-2
len: 16
CDR3aa: ASSYRDRETPLLYGYT

v_gene: TRBV29-1
j_gene: TRBJ2-7
len: 14
CDR3aa: SVEGAGGSVGHEQY

v_gene: TRBV9
j_gene: TRBJ1-4
len: 13
CDR3aa: ASSARDRGSEKLF

v_gene: TRBV30
j_gene: TRBJ1-1
len: 11
CDR3aa: AWTQGGDTEAF

v_gene: TRBV2
j_gene: TRBJ1-5
len: 13
CDR3aa: ASTLIRQGDQPQH

v_gene: TRBV28
j_gene: TRBJ2-7
len: 13
CDR3aa: ASRSQGFIFYEQY

v_gene: TRBV6-6
j_gene: TRBJ1-5
len: 14
CDR3aa: ASTHPQGVLNQPQH

v_gene: TRBV30
j_gene: TRBJ1-4
len: 13
CDR3aa: AWSFRTGRHEKLF

v_gene: TRBV18
j_gene: TRBJ1-5
len: 16
CDR3aa: ASSGGQGNTYSNQPQH

v_gene: TRBV30
j_gene: TRBJ2-4
len: 12
CDR3aa: AWSVRATKNIQY

v_gene: TRBV6-5
j_gene: TRBJ2-7
len: 12
CDR3aa: ASSNPGGRYEQY

v_gene: TRBV30
j_gene: TRBJ1-3
len: 11
CDR3aa: AWTGNSGNTIY

v_gene: TRBV19
j_gene: TRBJ1-1
len: 12
CDR3aa: ASRRGGDSFEAF

v_gene: TRBV5-6
j_gene: TRBJ1-2
len: 13
CDR3aa: ASSRTPTNGYGYT

v_gene: TRBV2
j_gene: TRBJ1-2
len: 11
CDR3aa: ASSKIRLEGYT

v_gene: TRBV27
j_gene: TRBJ2-3
len: 15
CDR3aa: ASRRSRGGLSTDTQY